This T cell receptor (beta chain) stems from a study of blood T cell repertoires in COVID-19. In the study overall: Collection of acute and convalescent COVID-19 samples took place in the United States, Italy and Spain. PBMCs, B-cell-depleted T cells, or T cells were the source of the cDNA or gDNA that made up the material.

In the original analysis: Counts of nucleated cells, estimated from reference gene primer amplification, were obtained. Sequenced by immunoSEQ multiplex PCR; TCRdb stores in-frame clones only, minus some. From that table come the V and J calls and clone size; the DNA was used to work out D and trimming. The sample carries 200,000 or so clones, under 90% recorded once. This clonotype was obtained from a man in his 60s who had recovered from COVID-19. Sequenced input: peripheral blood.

CDR3 in DNA: TGTGCCAGCAGCCAAGAATGGCAGGGGGGCTACAATGAGCAGTTCTTC. This codes for CASSQEWQGGYNEQFF. The chain links TRBV3-1 (or the pseudogene TRBV3-2) to TRBJ2-1; the D gene is possibly TRBD1 (7 bases). The germline gives CDR1 LGHDT, CDR2 YNNKEL (reference sequence). This CDR3 has 16 residues. Trimming cost V 0 bases and J 3 bases, with 12 bases left between them.